This T cell receptor beta chain was retrieved from a study of T cell clonality in common variable immunodeficiency. Study-wide results and caveats: CVID patient heterogeneity limited repertoire-clinical complication correlations. CVID subjects shared fewer TCRbeta clones than healthy controls did. Common variable immunodeficiency TCR beta sequences reportedly had fewer deletions and N-nucleotide insertions. CVID subjects had higher TCRbeta clonality than healthy controls, most marked in about a third.

This CDR3 is 14 amino acids long. Germline V gene data show CDR1 as SGHTA and CDR2 as FQGNSA. V was pared by 5 bases and J by 2 bases, with 12 bases between. TCRdb keeps only in-frame clones here, not all; method: immunoSEQ multiplex PCR. The repertoire yields tens of thousands of clones, none seen only once; the top ten contain about 1.5%. This clone was recorded at least ten times. Its cognate antigen is unknown. The CDR3 end falls 3 residues outside the read, so it is completed with the germline J gene. The rearrangement links TRBV7-2 to TRBJ2-5, with TRBD1 as a possible D gene (5 bases). The sequence was collected from a person aged 18-70 years in good health. Sequencing used peripheral blood mononuclear cells. The CDR3 bases that were read are TGTGCCAGCAGCATAGTTGACAGACAAGAGACC. As protein: CASSIVDRQET. The entire CDR3 reads CASSIVDRQETQYF. Combining the CDR3 with reference TRBV7-2 and TRBJ2-5 gives the whole variable domain GAGVSQSPSNKVTEKGKDVELRCDPISGHTALYWYRQSLGQGLEFLIYFQGNSAPDKSGLPSDRFSAERTGGSVSTLTIQRTQQEDSAVYLCASSIVDRQETQYFGPGTRLLVL.